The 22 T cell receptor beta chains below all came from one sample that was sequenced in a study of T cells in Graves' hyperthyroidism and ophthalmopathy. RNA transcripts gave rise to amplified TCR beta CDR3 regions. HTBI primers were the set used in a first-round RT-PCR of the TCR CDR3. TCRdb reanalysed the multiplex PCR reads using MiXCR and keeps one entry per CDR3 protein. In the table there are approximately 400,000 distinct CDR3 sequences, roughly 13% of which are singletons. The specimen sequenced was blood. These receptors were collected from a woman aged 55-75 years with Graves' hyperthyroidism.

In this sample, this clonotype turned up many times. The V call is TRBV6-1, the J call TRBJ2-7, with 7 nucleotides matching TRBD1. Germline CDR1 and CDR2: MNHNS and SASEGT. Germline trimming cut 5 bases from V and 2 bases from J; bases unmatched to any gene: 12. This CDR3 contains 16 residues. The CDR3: CASSFSGEGAPYEQYF. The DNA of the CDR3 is TGTGCCAGCAGTTTTTCAGGCGAGGGGGCCCCCTACGAGCAGTACTTC.

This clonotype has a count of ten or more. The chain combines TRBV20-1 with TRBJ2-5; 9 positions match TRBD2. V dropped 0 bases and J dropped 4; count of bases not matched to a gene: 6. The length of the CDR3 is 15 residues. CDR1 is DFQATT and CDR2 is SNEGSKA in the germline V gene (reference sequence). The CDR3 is CSARDLAGARETQYF. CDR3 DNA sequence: TGCAGTGCTAGAGATTTAGCGGGAGCGAGAGAGACCCAGTACTTC.

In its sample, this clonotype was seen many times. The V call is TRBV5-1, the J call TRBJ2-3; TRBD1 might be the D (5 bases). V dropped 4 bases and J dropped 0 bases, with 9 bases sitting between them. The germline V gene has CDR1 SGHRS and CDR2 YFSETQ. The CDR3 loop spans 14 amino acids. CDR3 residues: CASSDPGSTDTQYF. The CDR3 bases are TGCGCCAGCAGCGATCCAGGGAGCACAGATACGCAGTATTTT.

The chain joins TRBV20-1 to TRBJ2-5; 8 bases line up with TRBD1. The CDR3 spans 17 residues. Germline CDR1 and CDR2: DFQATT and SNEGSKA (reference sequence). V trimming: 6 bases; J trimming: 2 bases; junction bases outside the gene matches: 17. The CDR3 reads CSAFPNRGQEIQETQYF. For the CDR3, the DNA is TGCAGTGCGTTCCCTAACAGGGGACAGGAGATTCAAGAGACCCAGTACTTC.

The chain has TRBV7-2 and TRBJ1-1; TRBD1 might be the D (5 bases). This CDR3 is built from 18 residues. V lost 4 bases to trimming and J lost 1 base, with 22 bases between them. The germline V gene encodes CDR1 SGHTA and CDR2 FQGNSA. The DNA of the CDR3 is TGTGCCAGCAGCTACCACACAGGAAGGTTTTGGGAGAACACTGAAGCTTTCTTT. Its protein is CASSYHTGRFWENTEAFF.

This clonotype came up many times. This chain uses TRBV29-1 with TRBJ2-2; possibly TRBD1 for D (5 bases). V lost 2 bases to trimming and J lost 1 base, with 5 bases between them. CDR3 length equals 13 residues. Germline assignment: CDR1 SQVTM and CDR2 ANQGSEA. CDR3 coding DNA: TGCAGCGTTGAACAGGGGAACACCGGGGAGCTGTTTTTT. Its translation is CSVEQGNTGELFF.

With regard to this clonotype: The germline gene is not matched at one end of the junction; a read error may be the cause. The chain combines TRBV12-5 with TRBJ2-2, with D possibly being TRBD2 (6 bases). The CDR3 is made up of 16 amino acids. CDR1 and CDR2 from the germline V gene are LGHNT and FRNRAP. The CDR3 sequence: CASGSSGLSDPGELVF. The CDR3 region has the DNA TGTGCTAGTGGTTCGTCGGGACTCTCGGATCCCGGGGAGCTGGTTTTT.

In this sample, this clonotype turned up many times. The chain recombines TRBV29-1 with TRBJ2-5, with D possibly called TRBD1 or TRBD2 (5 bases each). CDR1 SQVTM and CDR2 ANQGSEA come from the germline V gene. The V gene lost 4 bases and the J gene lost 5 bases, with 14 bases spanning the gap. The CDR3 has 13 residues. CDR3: CSVGGSPLETQYF. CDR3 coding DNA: TGCAGCGTTGGGGGGAGCCCCCTTGAGACCCAGTACTTC. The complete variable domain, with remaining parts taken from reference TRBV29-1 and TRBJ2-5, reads SAVISQKPSRDICQRGTSLTIQCQVDSQVTMMFWYRQQPGQSLTLIATANQGSEATYESGFVIDKFPISRPNLTFSTLTVSNMSPEDSSIYLCSVGGSPLETQYFGPGTRLLVL.

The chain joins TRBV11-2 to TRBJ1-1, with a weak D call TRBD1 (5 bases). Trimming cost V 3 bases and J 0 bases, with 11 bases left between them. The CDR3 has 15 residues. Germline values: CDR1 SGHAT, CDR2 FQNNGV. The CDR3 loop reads CASSLRQGLNTEAFF. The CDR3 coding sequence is TGTGCCAGCAGCTTGAGGCAGGGCCTGAACACTGAAGCTTTCTTT.

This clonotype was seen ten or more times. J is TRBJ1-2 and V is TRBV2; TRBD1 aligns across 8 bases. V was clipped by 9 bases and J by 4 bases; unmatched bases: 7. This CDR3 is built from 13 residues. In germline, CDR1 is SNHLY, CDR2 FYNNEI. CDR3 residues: CARTGDLGYGYTF. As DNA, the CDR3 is TGTGCCAGGACAGGGGATCTTGGCTATGGCTACACCTTC.

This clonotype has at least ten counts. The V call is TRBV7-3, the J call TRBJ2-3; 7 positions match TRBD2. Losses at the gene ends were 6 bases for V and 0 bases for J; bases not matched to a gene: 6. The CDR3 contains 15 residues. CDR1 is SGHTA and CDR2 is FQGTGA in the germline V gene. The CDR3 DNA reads TGTGCCAGCAGGGGTAGCGGGTCTAGCACAGATACGCAGTATTTT. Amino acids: CASRGSGSSTDTQYF.

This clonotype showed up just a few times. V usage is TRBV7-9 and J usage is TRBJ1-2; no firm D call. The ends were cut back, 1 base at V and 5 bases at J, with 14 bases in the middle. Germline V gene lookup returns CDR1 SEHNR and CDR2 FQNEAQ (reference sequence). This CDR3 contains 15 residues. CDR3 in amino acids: CASSLGVRRRYGYTF. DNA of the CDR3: TGTGCCAGCAGCTTAGGGGTCAGGAGACGTTATGGCTACACCTTC.

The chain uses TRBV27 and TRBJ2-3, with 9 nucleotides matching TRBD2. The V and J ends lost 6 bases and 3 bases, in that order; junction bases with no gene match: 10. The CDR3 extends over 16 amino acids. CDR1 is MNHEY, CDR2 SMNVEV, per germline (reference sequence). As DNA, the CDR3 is TGTGCCAGCAGGGGCTTTAGCGGGAGTCCTACAGATACGCAGTATTTT. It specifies CASRGFSGSPTDTQYF.

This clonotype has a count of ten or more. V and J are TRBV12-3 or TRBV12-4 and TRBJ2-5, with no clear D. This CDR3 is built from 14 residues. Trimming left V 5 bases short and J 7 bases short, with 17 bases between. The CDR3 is CASSIRTAPWTQYF. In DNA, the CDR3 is TGTGCCAGCAGTATCCGGACGGCCCCGTGGACCCAGTACTTC.

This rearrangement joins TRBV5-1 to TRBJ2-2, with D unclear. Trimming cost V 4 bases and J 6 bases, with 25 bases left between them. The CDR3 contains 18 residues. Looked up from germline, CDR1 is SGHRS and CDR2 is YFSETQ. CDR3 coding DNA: TGCGCCAGCAGCCACCTGACACATCAGAATTTAAGAGCCGGGGAGCTGTTTTTT. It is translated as CASSHLTHQNLRAGELFF.

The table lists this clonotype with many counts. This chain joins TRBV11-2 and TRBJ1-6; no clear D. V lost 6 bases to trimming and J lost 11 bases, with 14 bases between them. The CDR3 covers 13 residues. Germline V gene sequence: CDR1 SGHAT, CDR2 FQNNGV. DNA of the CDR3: TGTGCCAGCAGTTCCCAAGGTCGCCCACCCCTCCACTTT. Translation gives CASSSQGRPPLHF.

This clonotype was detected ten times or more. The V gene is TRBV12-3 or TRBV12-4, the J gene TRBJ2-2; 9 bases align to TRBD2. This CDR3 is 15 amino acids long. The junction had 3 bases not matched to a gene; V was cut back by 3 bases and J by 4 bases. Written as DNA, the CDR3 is TGTGCCAGCAGTTTGACTAGCGGCGGCACCGGGGAGCTGTTTTTT. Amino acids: CASSLTSGGTGELFF.

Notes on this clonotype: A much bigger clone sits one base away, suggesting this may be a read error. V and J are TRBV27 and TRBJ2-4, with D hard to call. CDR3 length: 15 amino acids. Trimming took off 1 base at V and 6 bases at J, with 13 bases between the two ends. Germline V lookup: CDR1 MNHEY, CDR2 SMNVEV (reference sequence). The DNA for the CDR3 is TGTGCCAGCAGTTTATACGCGGAGCGTGGAAACATTCAGTACTTC. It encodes CASSLYAERGNIQYF.

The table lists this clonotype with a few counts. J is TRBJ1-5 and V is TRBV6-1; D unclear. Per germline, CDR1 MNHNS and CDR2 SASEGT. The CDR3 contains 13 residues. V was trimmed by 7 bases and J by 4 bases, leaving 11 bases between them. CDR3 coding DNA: TGTGCCAGCATGGATACGGGAAATCAGCCCCAGCATTTT. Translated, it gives CASMDTGNQPQHF.

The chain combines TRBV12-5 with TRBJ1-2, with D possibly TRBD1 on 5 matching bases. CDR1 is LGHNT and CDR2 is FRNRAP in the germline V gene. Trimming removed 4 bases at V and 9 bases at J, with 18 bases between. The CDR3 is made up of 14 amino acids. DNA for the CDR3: TGTGCTAGTGGTTCACCCCCGGGGCAGGGACGCTACACCTTC. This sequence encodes CASGSPPGQGRYTF.

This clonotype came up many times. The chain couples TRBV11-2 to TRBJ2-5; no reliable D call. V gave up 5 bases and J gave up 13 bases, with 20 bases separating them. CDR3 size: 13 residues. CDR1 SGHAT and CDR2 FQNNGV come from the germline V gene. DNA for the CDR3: TGTGCCAGCAGCCGAAGACCAGACGACCCCTTGTACTTC. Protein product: CASSRRPDDPLYF.

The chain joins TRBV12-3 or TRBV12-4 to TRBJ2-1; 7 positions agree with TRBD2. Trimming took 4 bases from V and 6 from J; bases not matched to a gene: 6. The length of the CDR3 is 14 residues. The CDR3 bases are TGTGCCAGCAGTTGGGGCGGGAGTTCCAATGAGCAGTTCTTC. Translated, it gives CASSWGGSSNEQFF.